This T cell receptor (beta chain) emerged from a study of blood T cells in healthy people across ages. About the research overall: Capture by template switching was about one barcoded beta molecule per two T cells. Study findings and constraints: Long-lived donors had more naive CD4+ cells and higher diversity than aged donors.

Germline CDR1 is SGHRS and CDR2 is YFSETQ. The CDR3 is made up of 17 amino acids. Using a J-beta primer mix together with a sample-barcoded 5' primer, a second PCR was run for about 6 to 12 cycles. TCRdb recomputed calls from the 5' RACE reads with MiXCR, one row per CDR3 protein. The top ten clones hold roughly 3.7% of a sample with approximately 1.5 million distinct CDR3 sequences, roughly 43% of them seen once. In regard to this clonotype: The antigen is unknown. A junction boundary mismatches the germline segment, possibly from a read error.

The sequenced sample consisted of blood. The chain has TRBV5-1 and TRBJ2-1; TRBD2 aligns across 8 bases. The TCR was taken from a woman in her late teens or twenties in good health. The CDR3 here is CASSLKLAVSSYNEQFF. Written as DNA, the CDR3 is TGCGCCAGCAGCTTGAAACTAGCGGTTAGCTCCTACAATGAACAGTTCTTC.